Listed below are T cell receptor beta chains from one sample, sequenced in a study of CD8+CD57+ T cells in acquired aplastic anemia. MiXCR, applied by TCRdb to the reads, yields one record per CDR3 protein. The sample contains about 120,000 distinct CDR3 sequences, approximately 50% of which appear only once. Input material: sorted CD4+, CD8+, or CD8+CD57+ T cells (not recorded which) from PBMCs. The receptors originated from a human donor with aplastic anemia. Each CDR3 is given with its conserved first and last residue. A D gene is named only where the DNA matches it firmly. Expanded clones are given a class, and other clones once, few, many or no size at all.

d_call: TRBD2
v_call: TRBV7-9
clone_size: -
j_call: TRBJ2-7
cdr3_nt: TGTGCCAGCATGGACACGGGGGGAGTTCGGTACGAGCAGTACTTC
cdr3_aa: CASMDTGGVRYEQYF

d_call: -
v_call: TRBV7-3
clone_size: -
j_call: TRBJ2-1
cdr3_nt: TGTGCCAGCAGCTTAACGAACCACAATGAGCAGTTCTTC
cdr3_aa: CASSLTNHNEQFF

d_call: TRBD2
v_call: TRBV4-2
clone_size: many
j_call: TRBJ2-1
cdr3_nt: TGTGCCAGCAGCCCCGCCCGGACTAGCAGCAGCAATGAGCAGTTCTTC
cdr3_aa: CASSPARTSSSNEQFF

d_call: -
v_call: TRBV2
clone_size: once
j_call: TRBJ2-7
cdr3_nt: TGTGCCAGCAGTGAATATTTTTACTCCTACGAGCAGTACTTC
cdr3_aa: CASSEYFYSYEQYF

d_call: -
v_call: TRBV20-1
clone_size: -
j_call: TRBJ1-3
cdr3_nt: TGCAGTGCTAGAGAAGGGGTATCTGGAAACACCATATATTTT
cdr3_aa: CSAREGVSGNTIYF

d_call: -
v_call: TRBV5-4
clone_size: few
j_call: TRBJ2-1
cdr3_nt: TGTGCCAGCAGCTTGGCCGACTTCTCCTACAATGAGCAGTTCTTC
cdr3_aa: CASSLADFSYNEQFF

d_call: TRBD2
v_call: TRBV29-1
clone_size: once
j_call: TRBJ2-3
cdr3_nt: TGCAGCGCCGGGACTAGGGCCACAGATACGCAGTATTTT
cdr3_aa: CSAGTRATDTQYF

d_call: -
v_call: TRBV7-7
clone_size: many
j_call: TRBJ2-6
cdr3_nt: TGTGCCAGCAGCTTAGTCAGGCTTGGGGCCAACGTCCTGACTTTC
cdr3_aa: CASSLVRLGANVLTF

d_call: -
v_call: TRBV19
clone_size: many
j_call: TRBJ2-7
cdr3_nt: TGTGCCAGTAGTACGTTGGAGGGCCTACACTACGAGCAGTACTTC
cdr3_aa: CASSTLEGLHYEQYF

d_call: -
v_call: TRBV6-1
clone_size: many
j_call: TRBJ2-5
cdr3_nt: TGTGCCAGCAGTGAAGCGCAGAGGGGGAGGAAAGAGACCCAGTACTTC
cdr3_aa: CASSEAQRGRKETQYF

d_call: -
v_call: TRBV15
clone_size: -
j_call: TRBJ1-2
cdr3_nt: TGTGCCAGCAGTTTGCAGGGTATGGACTACACCTTC
cdr3_aa: CASSLQGMDYTF

d_call: -
v_call: TRBV7-9
clone_size: -
j_call: TRBJ1-1
cdr3_nt: TGTGCCAGCAGCTTGTTGGAGGGGACTGAAGCTTTCTTT
cdr3_aa: CASSLLEGTEAFF

d_call: -
v_call: TRBV15
clone_size: -
j_call: TRBJ1-1
cdr3_nt: TGTGCCACCAGCATTGAAGAAGGGTCGAGGGATGAAGCTTTCTTT
cdr3_aa: CATSIEEGSRDEAFF

d_call: TRBD1
v_call: TRBV29-1
clone_size: many
j_call: TRBJ2-7
cdr3_nt: TGCAGCGTCACCGGGACAGGGGGCTACGAGCAGTACTTC
cdr3_aa: CSVTGTGGYEQYF

d_call: -
v_call: TRBV11-2
clone_size: -
j_call: TRBJ1-1
cdr3_nt: TGTGCCAGCAGCATTACCCCGGAGATGGGCACTGAAGCTTTCTTT
cdr3_aa: CASSITPEMGTEAFF

d_call: TRBD1
v_call: TRBV9
clone_size: -
j_call: TRBJ1-5
cdr3_nt: TGTGCCAGCAGCGCCTCGGGACAGCTCGTTCCCTGTAGCAATCAGCCCCAGCATTTT
cdr3_aa: CASSASGQLVPCSNQPQHF

d_call: TRBD1
v_call: TRBV24-1
clone_size: -
j_call: TRBJ2-5
cdr3_nt: TGTGCCACCAGTGCGGGGACAGACATCCAAGAGACCCAGTACTTC
cdr3_aa: CATSAGTDIQETQYF

d_call: -
v_call: TRBV28
clone_size: -
j_call: TRBJ1-5
cdr3_nt: TGTGCCAGCAGTCCTCACCCTAATCAACCCCAGCATTTT
cdr3_aa: CASSPHPNQPQHF

d_call: -
v_call: TRBV15
clone_size: -
j_call: TRBJ2-2
cdr3_nt: TGTGCCACCAGCAGAGATCGGGCAGAATACACCGGGGAGCTGTTTTTT
cdr3_aa: CATSRDRAEYTGELFF

d_call: -
v_call: TRBV12-3/TRBV12-4
clone_size: -
j_call: TRBJ1-2
cdr3_nt: TGTGCCAGCAGTTTTGCTCGAGGCTACACCTTC
cdr3_aa: CASSFARGYTF

d_call: -
v_call: TRBV7-9
clone_size: once
j_call: TRBJ2-1
cdr3_nt: TGTGCCAGCAACGATTGGATGCACAATGAGCAGTTCTTC
cdr3_aa: CASNDWMHNEQFF

d_call: -
v_call: TRBV5-1
clone_size: -
j_call: TRBJ2-1
cdr3_nt: TGCGCCAGCACCCGGGGCAATGAGCAGTTCTTC
cdr3_aa: CASTRGNEQFF

d_call: -
v_call: TRBV2
clone_size: once
j_call: TRBJ2-5
cdr3_nt: TGTGCCAGCAGGAGGTCGAACGGGGGTCGGGAGACCCAGTACTTC
cdr3_aa: CASRRSNGGRETQYF

d_call: TRBD2
v_call: TRBV29-1
clone_size: few
j_call: TRBJ2-5
cdr3_nt: TGCAGCGTTGTGGGGACTAGAGGCATAGAGACCCAGTACTTC
cdr3_aa: CSVVGTRGIETQYF

d_call: -
v_call: TRBV5-6
clone_size: -
j_call: TRBJ2-7
cdr3_nt: TGTGCCAGCAGCTTAAGAATGAGCTACGAGCAGTACTTC
cdr3_aa: CASSLRMSYEQYF

d_call: TRBD2
v_call: TRBV2
clone_size: -
j_call: TRBJ2-1
cdr3_nt: TGTGCCTCCGCCGGGACTAAGCAGTTCTTC
cdr3_aa: CASAGTKQFF